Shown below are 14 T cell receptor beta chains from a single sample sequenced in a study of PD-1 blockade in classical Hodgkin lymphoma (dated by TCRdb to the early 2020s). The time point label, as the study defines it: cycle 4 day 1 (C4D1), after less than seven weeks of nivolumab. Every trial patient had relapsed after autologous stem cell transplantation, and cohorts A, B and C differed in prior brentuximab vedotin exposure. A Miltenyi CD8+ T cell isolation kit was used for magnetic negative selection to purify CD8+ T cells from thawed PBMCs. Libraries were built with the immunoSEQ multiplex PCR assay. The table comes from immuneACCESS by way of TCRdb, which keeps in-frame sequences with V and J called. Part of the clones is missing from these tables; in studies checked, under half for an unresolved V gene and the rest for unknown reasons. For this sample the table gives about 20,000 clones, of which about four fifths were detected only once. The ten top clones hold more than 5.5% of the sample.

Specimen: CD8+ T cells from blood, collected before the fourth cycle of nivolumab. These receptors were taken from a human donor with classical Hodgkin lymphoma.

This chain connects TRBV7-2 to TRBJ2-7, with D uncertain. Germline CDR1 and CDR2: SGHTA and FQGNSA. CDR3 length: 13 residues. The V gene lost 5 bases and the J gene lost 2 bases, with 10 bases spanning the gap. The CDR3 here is CASSVDTTYEQYF. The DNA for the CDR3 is TGTGCCAGCAGCGTTGACACTACCTACGAGCAGTACTTC.

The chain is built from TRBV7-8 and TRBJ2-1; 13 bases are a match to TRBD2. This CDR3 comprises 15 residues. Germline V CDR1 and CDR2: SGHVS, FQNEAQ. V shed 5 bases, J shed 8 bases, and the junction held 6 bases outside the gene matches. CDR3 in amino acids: CASSPTSGGGHEQFF. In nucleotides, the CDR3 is TGTGCCAGCAGCCCTACTAGCGGGGGGGGTCATGAGCAGTTCTTC. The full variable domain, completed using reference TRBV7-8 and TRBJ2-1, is GAGVSQSPRYKVAKRGQDVALRCDPISGHVSLFWYQQALGQGPEFLTYFQNEAQLDKSGLPSDRFFAERPEGSVSTLKIQRTQQEDSAVYLCASSPTSGGGHEQFFGPGTRLTVL.

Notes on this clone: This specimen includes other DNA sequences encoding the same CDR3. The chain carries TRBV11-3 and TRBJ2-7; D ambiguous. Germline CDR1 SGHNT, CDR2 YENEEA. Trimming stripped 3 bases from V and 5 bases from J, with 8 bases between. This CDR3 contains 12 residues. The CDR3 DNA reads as TGTGCCAGCAGCTTTCTTCCGGACGAGCAGTACTTC. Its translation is CASSFLPDEQYF.

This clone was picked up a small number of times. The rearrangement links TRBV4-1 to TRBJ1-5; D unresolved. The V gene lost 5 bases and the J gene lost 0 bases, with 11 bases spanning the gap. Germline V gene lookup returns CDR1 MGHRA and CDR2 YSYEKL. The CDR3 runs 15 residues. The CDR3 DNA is TGCGCCAGCAGCTCCGGACGGGATAGCAATCAGCCCCAGCATTTT. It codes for CASSSGRDSNQPQHF.

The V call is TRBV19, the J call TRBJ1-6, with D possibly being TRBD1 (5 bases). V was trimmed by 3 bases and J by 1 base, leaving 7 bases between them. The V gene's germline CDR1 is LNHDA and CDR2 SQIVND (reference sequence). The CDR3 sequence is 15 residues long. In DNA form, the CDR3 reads TGTGCCAGTAGTATTGACAGTTCCTATAATTCACCCCTCCACTTT. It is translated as CASSIDSSYNSPLHF.

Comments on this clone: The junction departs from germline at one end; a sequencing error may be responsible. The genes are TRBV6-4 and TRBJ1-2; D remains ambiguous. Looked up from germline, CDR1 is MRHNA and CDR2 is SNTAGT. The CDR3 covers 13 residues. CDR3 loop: CASSDYHRERDRF. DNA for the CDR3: TGTGCCAGCAGTGACTATCACCGCGAGAGAGACCGTTTC.

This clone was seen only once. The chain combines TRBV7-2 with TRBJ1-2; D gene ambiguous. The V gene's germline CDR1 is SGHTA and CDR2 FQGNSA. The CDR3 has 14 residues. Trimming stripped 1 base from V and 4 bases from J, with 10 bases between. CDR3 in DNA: TGTGCCAGCAGCTTAGATTCGGCCGGCTATGGCTACACCTTC. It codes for CASSLDSAGYGYTF.

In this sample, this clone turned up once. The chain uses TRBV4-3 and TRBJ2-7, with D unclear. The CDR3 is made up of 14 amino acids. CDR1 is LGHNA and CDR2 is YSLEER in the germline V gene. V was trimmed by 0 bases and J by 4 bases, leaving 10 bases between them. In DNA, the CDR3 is TGCGCCAGCAGCCAAGATATCACAGCTTACGAGCAGTACTTC. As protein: CASSQDITAYEQYF.

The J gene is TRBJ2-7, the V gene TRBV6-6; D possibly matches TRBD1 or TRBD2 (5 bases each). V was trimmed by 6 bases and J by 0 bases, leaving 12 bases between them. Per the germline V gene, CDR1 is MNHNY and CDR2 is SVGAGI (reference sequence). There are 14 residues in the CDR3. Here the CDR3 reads CASSNFGGSYEQYF. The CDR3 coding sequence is TGTGCCAGCAGCAACTTTGGGGGCTCCTACGAGCAGTACTTC.

In DNA form, the CDR3 reads TGCGCCAGCAGCTGGATACAGGGGAGGAGGGAGACCCAGTACTTC. Translation gives CASSWIQGRRETQYF. The chain is built from TRBV5-1 and TRBJ2-5; possibly TRBD1 for D (7 bases). Germline loops: CDR1 SGHRS, CDR2 YFSETQ. The V end lost 3 bases, the J end lost 5 bases, and 17 bases lay between the germline ends. The CDR3 consists of 15 residues.

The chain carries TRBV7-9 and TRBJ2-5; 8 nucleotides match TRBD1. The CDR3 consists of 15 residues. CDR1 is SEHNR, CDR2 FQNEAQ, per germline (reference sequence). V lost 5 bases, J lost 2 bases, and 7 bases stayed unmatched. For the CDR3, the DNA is TGTGCCAGCAGCCCACCCGGGACAGGACAAGAGACCCAGTACTTC. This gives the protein CASSPPGTGQETQYF.

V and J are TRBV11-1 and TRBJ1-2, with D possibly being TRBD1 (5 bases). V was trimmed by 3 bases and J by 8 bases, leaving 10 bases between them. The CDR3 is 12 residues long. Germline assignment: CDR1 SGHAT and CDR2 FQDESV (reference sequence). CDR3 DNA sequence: TGTGCCAGCAGCTTGAGGGGCTACGGCTACACCTTC. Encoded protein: CASSLRGYGYTF.

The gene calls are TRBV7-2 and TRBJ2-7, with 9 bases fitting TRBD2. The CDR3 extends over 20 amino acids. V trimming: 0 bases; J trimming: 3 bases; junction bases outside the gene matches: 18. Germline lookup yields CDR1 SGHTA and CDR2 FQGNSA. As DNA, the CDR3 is TGTGCCAGCAGCTTAGCCCCTCTGGCGGGGGGGCCTTTTGAAAACTACGAGCAGTACTTC. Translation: CASSLAPLAGGPFENYEQYF.

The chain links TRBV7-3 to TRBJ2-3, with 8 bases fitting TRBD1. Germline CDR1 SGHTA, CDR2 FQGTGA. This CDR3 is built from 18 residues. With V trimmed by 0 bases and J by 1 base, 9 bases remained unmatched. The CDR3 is CASSLTGAGGVGTDTQYF. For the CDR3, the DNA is TGTGCCAGCAGCTTAACGGGGGCAGGGGGCGTTGGCACAGATACGCAGTATTTT.